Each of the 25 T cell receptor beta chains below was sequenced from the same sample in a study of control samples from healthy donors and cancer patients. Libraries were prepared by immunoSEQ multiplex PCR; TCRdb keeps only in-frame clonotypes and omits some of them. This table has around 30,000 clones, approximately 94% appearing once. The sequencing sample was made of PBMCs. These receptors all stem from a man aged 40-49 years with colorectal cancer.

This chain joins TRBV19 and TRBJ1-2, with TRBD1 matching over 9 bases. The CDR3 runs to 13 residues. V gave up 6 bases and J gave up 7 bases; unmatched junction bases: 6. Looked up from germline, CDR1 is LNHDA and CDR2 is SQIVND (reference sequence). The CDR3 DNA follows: TGTGCCAGTAGCCCACAGGGGGCTTTTGGCTACACCTTC. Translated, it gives CASSPQGAFGYTF.

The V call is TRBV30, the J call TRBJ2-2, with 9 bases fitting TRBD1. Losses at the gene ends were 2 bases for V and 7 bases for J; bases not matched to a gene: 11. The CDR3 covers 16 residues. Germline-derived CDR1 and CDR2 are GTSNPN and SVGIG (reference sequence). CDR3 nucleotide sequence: TGTGCCTGGAGTCCGGGTCCCGGGACAGGGATCGGGGAGCTGTTTTTT. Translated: CAWSPGPGTGIGELFF.

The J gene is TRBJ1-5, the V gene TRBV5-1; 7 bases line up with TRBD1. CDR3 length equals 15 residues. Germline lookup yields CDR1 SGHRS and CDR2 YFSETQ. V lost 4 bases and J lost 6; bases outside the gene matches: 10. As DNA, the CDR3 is TGCGCCAGCAGCCCAGGGGGGGGCCGAGGTCAGCCCCAGCATTTT. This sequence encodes CASSPGGGRGQPQHF.

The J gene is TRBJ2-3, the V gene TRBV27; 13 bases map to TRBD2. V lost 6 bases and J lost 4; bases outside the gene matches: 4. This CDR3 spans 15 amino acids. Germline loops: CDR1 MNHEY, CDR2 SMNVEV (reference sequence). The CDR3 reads CASRILAGGADTQYF. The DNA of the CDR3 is TGTGCCAGCAGGATACTAGCGGGGGGGGCAGATACGCAGTATTTT.

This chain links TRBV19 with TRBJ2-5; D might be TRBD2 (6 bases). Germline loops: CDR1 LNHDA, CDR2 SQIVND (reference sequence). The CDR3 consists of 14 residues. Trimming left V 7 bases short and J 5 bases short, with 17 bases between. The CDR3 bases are TGTGCCAGTAAGGGGAGGAGCATGGGGGAGACCCAGTACTTC. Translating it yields CASKGRSMGETQYF. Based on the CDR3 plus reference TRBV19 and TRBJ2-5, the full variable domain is DGGITQSPKYLFRKEGQNVTLSCEQNLNHDAMYWYRQDPGQGLRLIYYSQIVNDFQKGDIAEGYSVSREKKESFPLTVTSAQKNPTAFYLCASKGRSMGETQYFGPGTRLLVL.

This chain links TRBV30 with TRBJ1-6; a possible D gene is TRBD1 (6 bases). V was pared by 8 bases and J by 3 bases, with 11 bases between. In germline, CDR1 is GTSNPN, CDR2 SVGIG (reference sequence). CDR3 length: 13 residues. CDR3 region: CASEGHYNSPLHF. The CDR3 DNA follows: TGTGCCAGCGAGGGACACTATAATTCACCCCTCCACTTT.

The CDR3: CASSYQGLSTDTQYF. CDR3 sequence (DNA): TGTGCCAGCAGCTACCAGGGGCTTAGCACAGATACGCAGTATTTT. This chain connects TRBV5-4 to TRBJ2-3; TRBD1 might be the D (6 bases). This CDR3 region has 15 residues. V was clipped by 3 bases and J by 0 bases, with 11 bases between them. Germline V gene data show CDR1 as SGHNT and CDR2 as YYREEE (reference sequence).

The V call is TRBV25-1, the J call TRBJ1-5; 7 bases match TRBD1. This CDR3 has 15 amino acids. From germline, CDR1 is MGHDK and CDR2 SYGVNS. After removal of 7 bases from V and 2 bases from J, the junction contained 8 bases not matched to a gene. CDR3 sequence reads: CASNQGGQGNQPQHF. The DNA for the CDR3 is TGTGCCAGCAATCAAGGCGGACAGGGCAATCAGCCCCAGCATTTT.

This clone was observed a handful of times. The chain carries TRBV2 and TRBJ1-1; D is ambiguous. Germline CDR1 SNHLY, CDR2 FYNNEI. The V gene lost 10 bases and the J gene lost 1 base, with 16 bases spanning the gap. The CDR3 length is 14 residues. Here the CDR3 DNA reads TGTGCCACCCGAATGGACGGTGAGAACACTGAAGCTTTCTTT. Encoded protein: CATRMDGENTEAFF.

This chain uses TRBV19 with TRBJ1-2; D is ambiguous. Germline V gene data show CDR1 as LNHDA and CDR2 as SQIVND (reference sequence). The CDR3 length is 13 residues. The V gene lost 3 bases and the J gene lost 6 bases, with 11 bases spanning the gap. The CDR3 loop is CASSISGIDGYTF. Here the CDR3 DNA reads TGTGCCAGTAGTATTTCGGGTATCGATGGCTACACCTTC. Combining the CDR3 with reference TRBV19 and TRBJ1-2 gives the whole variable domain DGGITQSPKYLFRKEGQNVTLSCEQNLNHDAMYWYRQDPGQGLRLIYYSQIVNDFQKGDIAEGYSVSREKKESFPLTVTSAQKNPTAFYLCASSISGIDGYTFGSGTRLTVV.

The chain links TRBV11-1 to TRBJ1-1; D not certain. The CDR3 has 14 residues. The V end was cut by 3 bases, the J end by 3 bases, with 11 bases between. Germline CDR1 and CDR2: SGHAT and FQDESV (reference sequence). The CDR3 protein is CASSFDMVYTEAFF. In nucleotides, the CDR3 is TGTGCCAGCAGCTTTGACATGGTGTACACTGAAGCTTTCTTT.

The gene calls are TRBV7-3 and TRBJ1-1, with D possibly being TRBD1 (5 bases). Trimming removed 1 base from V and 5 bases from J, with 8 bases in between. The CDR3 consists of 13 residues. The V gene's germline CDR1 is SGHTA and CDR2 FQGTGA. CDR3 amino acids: CASSLSRVTEAFF. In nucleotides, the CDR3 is TGTGCCAGCAGCTTAAGCAGGGTTACTGAAGCTTTCTTT.

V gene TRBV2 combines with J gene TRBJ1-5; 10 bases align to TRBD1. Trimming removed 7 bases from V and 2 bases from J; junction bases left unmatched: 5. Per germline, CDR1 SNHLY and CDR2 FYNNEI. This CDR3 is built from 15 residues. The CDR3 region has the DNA TGTGCCAGCAAGACAGGGGGCGCGGGCAATCAGCCCCAGCATTTT. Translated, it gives CASKTGGAGNQPQHF.

CDR3 DNA: TGTGCCAGCAGTGACTCCCCAGGGGGAGTAGAGGGCTACACCTTC. It encodes CASSDSPGGVEGYTF. V gene TRBV6-4 combines with J gene TRBJ1-2, with 7 bases fitting TRBD1. The V gene's germline CDR1 is MRHNA and CDR2 SNTAGT. This CDR3 has 15 amino acids. V lost 0 bases and J lost 8; bases outside the gene matches: 9.

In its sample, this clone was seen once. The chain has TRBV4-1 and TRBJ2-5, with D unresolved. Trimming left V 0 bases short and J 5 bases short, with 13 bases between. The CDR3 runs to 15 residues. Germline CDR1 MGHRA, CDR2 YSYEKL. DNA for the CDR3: TGCGCCAGCAGCCAAGAGTTTAGGGTAAGGGAGACCCAGTACTTC. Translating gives CASSQEFRVRETQYF.

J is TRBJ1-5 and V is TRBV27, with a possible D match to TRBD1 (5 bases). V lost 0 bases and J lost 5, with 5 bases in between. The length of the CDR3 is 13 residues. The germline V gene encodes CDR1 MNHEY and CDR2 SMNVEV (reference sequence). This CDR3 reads CASSLSRDQPQHF. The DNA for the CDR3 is TGTGCCAGCAGTTTATCCAGGGATCAGCCCCAGCATTTT.

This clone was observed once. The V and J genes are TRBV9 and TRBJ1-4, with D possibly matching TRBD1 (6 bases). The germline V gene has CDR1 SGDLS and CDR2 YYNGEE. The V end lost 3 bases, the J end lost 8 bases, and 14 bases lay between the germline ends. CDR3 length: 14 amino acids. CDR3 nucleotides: TGTGCCAGCAGCGCCCGGGAGGGGGGGGAAAAACTGTTTTTT. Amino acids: CASSAREGGEKLFF.

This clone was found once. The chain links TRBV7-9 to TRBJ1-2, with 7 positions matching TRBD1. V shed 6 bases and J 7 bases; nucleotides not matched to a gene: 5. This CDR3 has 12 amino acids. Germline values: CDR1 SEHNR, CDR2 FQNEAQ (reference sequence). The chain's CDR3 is CASSKTGTGYTF. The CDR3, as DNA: TGTGCCAGCAGTAAGACAGGGACTGGCTACACCTTC.

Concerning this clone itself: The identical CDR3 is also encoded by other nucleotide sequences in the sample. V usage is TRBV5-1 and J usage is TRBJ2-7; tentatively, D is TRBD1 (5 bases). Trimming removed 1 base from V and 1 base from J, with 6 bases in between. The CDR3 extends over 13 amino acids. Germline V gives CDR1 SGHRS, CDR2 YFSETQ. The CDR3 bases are TGCGCCAGCAGCTTGACAGGTTCCTACGAGCAGTACTTC. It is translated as CASSLTGSYEQYF.

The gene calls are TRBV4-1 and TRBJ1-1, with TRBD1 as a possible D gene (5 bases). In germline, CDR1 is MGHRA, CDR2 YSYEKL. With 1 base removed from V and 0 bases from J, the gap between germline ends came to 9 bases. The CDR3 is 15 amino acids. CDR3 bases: TGCGCCAGCAGCCAAGTACTGGGGCTGAACACTGAAGCTTTCTTT. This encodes CASSQVLGLNTEAFF.

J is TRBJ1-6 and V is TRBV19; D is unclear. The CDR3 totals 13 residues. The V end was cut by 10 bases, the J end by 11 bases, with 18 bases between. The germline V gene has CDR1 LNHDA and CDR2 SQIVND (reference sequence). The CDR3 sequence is CATSPGLSTPLHF. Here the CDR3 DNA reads TGTGCCACCAGCCCTGGACTCTCGACACCCCTCCACTTT.

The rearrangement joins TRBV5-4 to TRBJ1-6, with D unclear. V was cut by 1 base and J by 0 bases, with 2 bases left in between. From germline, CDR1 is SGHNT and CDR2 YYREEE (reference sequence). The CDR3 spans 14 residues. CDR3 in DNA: TGTGCCAGCAGCTTGAGCTCCTATAATTCACCCCTCCACTTT. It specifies CASSLSSYNSPLHF.

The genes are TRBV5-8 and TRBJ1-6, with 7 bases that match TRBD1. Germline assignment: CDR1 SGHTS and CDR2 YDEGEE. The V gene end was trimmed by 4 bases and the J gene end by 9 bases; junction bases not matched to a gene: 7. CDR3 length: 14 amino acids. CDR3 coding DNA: TGTGCCAGCAGCCTTATCAGGGGGTCTTCACCCCTCCACTTT. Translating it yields CASSLIRGSSPLHF.

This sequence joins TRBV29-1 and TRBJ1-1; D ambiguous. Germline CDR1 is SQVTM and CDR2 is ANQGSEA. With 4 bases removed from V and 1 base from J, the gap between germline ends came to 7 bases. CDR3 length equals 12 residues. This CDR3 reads CSVGFQNTEAFF. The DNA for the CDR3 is TGCAGCGTTGGATTTCAGAACACTGAAGCTTTCTTT.

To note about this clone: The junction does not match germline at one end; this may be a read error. CDR3 in amino acids: CASSSLKGSSRSLSDNF. CDR3 bases: TGTGCCAGCAGCTCCCTTAAAGGGTCGAGCCGTTCACTGTCCGATAACTTC. The chain recombines TRBV5-6 with TRBJ2-7; unclear D gene. The CDR3 contains 17 residues. CDR1 and CDR2 from the germline V gene are SGHDT and YYEEEE.